This T cell receptor (beta chain) derives from a study of human T cells and chemical hapten exposure. TCRdb re-called the RACE reads through MiXCR, storing one row per CDR3 protein. The sample contains tens of thousands of distinct CDR3 sequences, approximately 9.9% of which appear only once. The V and J ends lost 4 bases and 7 bases respectively, with 14 bases between them. The V gene's germline CDR1 is MGHRA and CDR2 YSYEKL. The CDR3 is made up of 13 amino acids. Described time point: patch test 2, 6 weeks after DPC sensitization. The treatment was: therapeutic diphenylcyclopropenone sensitization with weekly scalp DPC. Whole blood that had not been fractionated was the source of extracted total RNA.

The rearrangement uses TRBV4-1 and TRBJ2-7, with D unresolved. This material consisted of whole blood, taken in connection with sensitization to the hapten diphenylcyclopropenone (DPC). The receptor's source is a man in his forties with alopecia areata. Some clones in this sample may be carry-over from other donors' samples. In DNA, the CDR3 is TGCGCCAGCAGCCCGCACGGCCACCCGGAGCAGTACTTC. Its translation: CASSPHGHPEQYF.